This TCR beta chain was sequenced in a study of blood T cell repertoires in COVID-19. For the study at large: Acute and convalescent COVID-19 specimens originated in the United States, Italy and Spain. The cDNA or gDNA used as material had been derived from T cells, B-cell-depleted T cells, or PBMCs.

CDR1 is SNHLY and CDR2 is FYNNEI in the germline V gene. The CDR3 spans 13 residues. Trimming left V 6 bases short and J 0 bases short, with 9 bases between. Per the study methods: From reference gene primer amplification, estimates of nucleated cell counts were derived. Libraries were prepared by immunoSEQ multiplex PCR; TCRdb keeps only in-frame clonotypes and omits some of them. That table supplies the V and J calls and clone size; D and trimming were determined from the DNA. The sample lists approximately 200,000 clones, 70% to 90% occurring once. The receptor comes from a middle-aged man with acute or convalescent COVID-19. This chain links TRBV2 with TRBJ2-7; D is perhaps TRBD2 (6 bases). The sequenced sample consisted of peripheral blood. The CDR3: CASREGFSYEQYF. The CDR3 DNA follows: TGTGCCAGCAGGGAGGGGTTCTCCTACGAGCAGTACTTC. Using reference TRBV2 and TRBJ2-7 for the parts outside the CDR3, the full variable domain is EPEVTQTPSHQVTQMGQEVILRCVPISNHLYFYWYRQILGQKVEFLVSFYNNEISEKSEIFDDQFSVERPDGSNFTLKIRSTKLEDSAMYFCASREGFSYEQYFGPGTRLTVT.